This T cell receptor (beta chain) was documented in a study of immune evolution from preneoplasia to lung adenocarcinoma. Background on the study: HLA loss of heterozygosity: around 6.5% AIS, approximately 15% MIA, around 33% ADC, none AAH. Study-wide results and caveats: Normal lung had highest clonality; later lesions appeared denser, more diverse. Normal lung had the highest top T cell clone frequencies.

Comment on this clone: The antigen is not known.

Generated by immunoSEQ multiplex PCR, the TCRdb table keeps only in-frame clones and is missing some. This table has roughly 3,000 clones, around 75% appearing once. The TCR was taken from a person aged 55 to 79 with lung adenocarcinoma. Sample: FFPE lung adenocarcinoma in situ tissue.

CDR3 in DNA: TGTGCCAGCAGCATGAGGACAGGGGGCGAAGAGACCCAGTACTTC. Translating gives CASSMRTGGEETQYF. This chain uses TRBV7-9 with TRBJ2-5, with 11 bases matching TRBD1. The CDR3 contains 15 residues. The V and J ends lost 5 bases and 3 bases, in that order; junction bases with no gene match: 5. The germline gives CDR1 SEHNR, CDR2 FQNEAQ (reference sequence).